Shown below are 12 T cell receptor beta chains from a single sample sequenced in a study of response to subunit inactivated influenza vaccine. TCRdb reanalysed the RT-PCR reads using MiXCR and keeps one entry per CDR3 protein. This sample carries 200,000 to 300,000 distinct CDR3 sequences, 9.5% to 15% of them seen once, and the ten largest clones take 7.8%. The sequences come from non-naive T cells sorted from PBMCs, collected 14 days before vaccination. Receptors were obtained from a man aged 50 to 59 who received an inactivated influenza vaccine.

This clonotype was found a few times. The rearrangement uses TRBV6-2 or TRBV6-3 and TRBJ2-7, with TRBD1 as a possible D gene (5 bases). Germline-derived CDR1 and CDR2 are MNHEY and SVGEGT. The CDR3 is 12 amino acids. Trimming removed 5 bases from V and 5 bases from J, with 10 bases in between. DNA of the CDR3: TGTGCCAGCAGTACCGTAGGGGACGAGCAGTACTTC. Translating it yields CASSTVGDEQYF.

The table lists this clonotype with many counts. The gene calls are TRBV10-3 and TRBJ2-5; 8 positions match TRBD2. The CDR3 contains 19 residues. Per germline, CDR1 ENHRY and CDR2 SYGVKD. Trimming cost V 0 bases and J 1 base; bases outside gene matches: 13. CDR3 loop: CAISESLSGSGGLQETQYF. DNA of the CDR3: TGTGCCATCAGTGAGTCTTTATCGGGGAGCGGGGGTCTCCAAGAGACCCAGTACTTC.

This clonotype turned up a few times. This chain connects TRBV20-1 to TRBJ2-1; 8 bases are a match to TRBD2. The germline CDR1 and CDR2 sequences are DFQATT and SNEGSKA (reference sequence). V dropped 6 bases and J dropped 0; count of bases not matched to a gene: 13. The CDR3 runs 17 residues. As DNA, the CDR3 is TGCAGTGCCGTCTGGGCACTCGGGGGGGCCTCCTACAATGAGCAGTTCTTC. It is translated as CSAVWALGGASYNEQFF.

This clonotype was picked up many times. The gene calls are TRBV27 and TRBJ2-1; 8 positions agree with TRBD2. Trimming removed 0 bases from V and 9 bases from J; junction bases left unmatched: 10. From germline, CDR1 is MNHEY and CDR2 SMNVEV (reference sequence). There are 16 residues in the CDR3. In nucleotides, the CDR3 is TGTGCCAGCAGTTTATCTCCGGGAGGGAGCTTCCTTGAGCAGTTCTTC. Translation gives CASSLSPGGSFLEQFF.

The chain has TRBV24-1 and TRBJ1-5; TRBD1 agrees at 9 bases. The CDR3 is 16 residues long. The junction had 5 bases not matched to a gene; V was cut back by 3 bases and J by 3 bases. CDR1 KGHDR and CDR2 SFDVKD come from the germline V gene. The chain's CDR3 is CATSDPGQGSNQPQHF. The CDR3 DNA follows: TGTGCCACCAGTGATCCGGGACAGGGCTCCAATCAGCCCCAGCATTTT.

CDR3 nucleotides: TGCAGCGTAACAGGGGTAGAGCAGTTCTTC. Translating it yields CSVTGVEQFF. The genes are TRBV29-1 and TRBJ2-1; 7 positions match TRBD1. V lost 6 bases to trimming and J lost 10 bases; unmatched junction nucleotides: 3. Germline V lookup: CDR1 SQVTM, CDR2 ANQGSEA. The CDR3 spans 10 residues.

The gene calls are TRBV9 and TRBJ1-4; the D gene is possibly TRBD1 (5 bases). The CDR3 runs to 17 residues. Germline V gene data show CDR1 as SGDLS and CDR2 as YYNGEE. V was clipped by 0 bases and J by 6 bases, with 18 bases between them. CDR3 in DNA: TGTGCCAGCAGCGTAGAGGGCAGGGCTAAGGGTGATGAAAAACTGTTTTTT. Protein product: CASSVEGRAKGDEKLFF. The entire variable domain, with the rest obtained from reference TRBV9 and TRBJ1-4, is as follows: DSGVTQTPKHLITATGQRVTLRCSPRSGDLSVYWYQQSLDQGLQFLIQYYNGEERAKGNILERFSAQQFPDLHSELNLSSLELGDSALYFCASSVEGRAKGDEKLFFGSGTQLSVL.

The rearrangement uses TRBV12-3 or TRBV12-4 and TRBJ1-6; possible D gene TRBD1, 5 bases. This CDR3 comprises 13 residues. V lost 9 bases and J lost 6, with 12 bases in between. The CDR3, as DNA: TGTGCCAGTAGGGGACCGGTTAATTCACCCCTCCACTTT. Its protein product is CASRGPVNSPLHF.

This clonotype was counted only a few times. DNA of the CDR3: TGTGCCAGCAGCTTCCCCTCTGGAAACACCATATATTTT. As protein: CASSFPSGNTIYF. This chain links TRBV5-6 with TRBJ1-3; no definite D call. With 2 bases removed from V and 0 bases from J, the gap between germline ends came to 3 bases. The CDR3 length is 13 residues. Germline-derived CDR1 and CDR2 are SGHDT and YYEEEE.

V and J are TRBV6-1 and TRBJ2-3; D is perhaps TRBD1 (6 bases). The V end lost 4 bases, the J end lost 2 bases, and 13 bases lay between the germline ends. This CDR3 comprises 15 residues. In germline, CDR1 is MNHNS, CDR2 SASEGT. The CDR3 is CASSAALGATDTQYF. In nucleotides, the CDR3 is TGTGCCAGCAGTGCTGCGCTGGGGGCCACAGATACGCAGTATTTT.

This clonotype was observed many times. The chain uses TRBV6-2 or TRBV6-3 and TRBJ2-2; TRBD1 matches at 9 bases. V trimming: 6 bases; J trimming: 3 bases; junction bases outside the gene matches: 8. The CDR3 length is 16 residues. Germline CDR1 is MNHEY and CDR2 is SVGEGT. The CDR3 here is CASRNRDRAHTGELFF. CDR3 nucleotides: TGTGCCAGCAGAAACCGGGACAGGGCCCACACCGGGGAGCTGTTTTTT.

This chain uses TRBV10-2 with TRBJ1-3; D may be TRBD1 (6 bases). Trimming removed 6 bases from V and 0 bases from J, with 12 bases in between. This CDR3 has 15 amino acids. CDR1 is WSHSY, CDR2 SAAADI, per germline. Here the CDR3 reads CASRDRRYSGNTIYF. The CDR3 DNA reads TGCGCCAGCAGGGACAGAAGATACTCTGGAAACACCATATATTTT.